This section outlines one TCR beta chain sequence together with its context. The authors' processing: Amplified reference gene primers provided the basis for estimating nucleated cell counts. Some clones are missing from TCRdb's copy, which holds only in-frame ones; the method was immunoSEQ multiplex PCR. V, J and clone size derive from that table, while D and trimming were established from the DNA sequence. The data contain around 65,000 clones, 82% of them singletons. This sample was taken from a study of blood T cell repertoires in COVID-19. Study summary: There were acute and convalescent COVID-19 samples, and they came from the United States, Italy and Spain. The analysed material was cDNA or gDNA that came from T cells, B-cell-depleted T cells, or PBMCs.

Unmatched junction bases numbered 4, after V lost 3 bases and J lost 5 bases. CDR3 size: 15 residues. Per germline, CDR1 MNHNS and CDR2 SASEGT. The chain combines TRBV6-1 with TRBJ1-4, with 9 bases aligning to TRBD1. The TCR comes from a man aged 80 or over with active COVID-19. The material sequenced was peripheral blood. The CDR3 spells CASSDQTGGNEKLFF. CDR3 sequence (DNA): TGTGCCAGCAGTGATCAGACAGGGGGGAATGAAAAACTGTTTTTT.